This TCR beta chain was found in a study of blood T cell repertoires in COVID-19. Overall study context: Researchers got acute and convalescent COVID-19 samples from the United States, Italy and Spain. Sources were T cells, B-cell-depleted T cells, or PBMCs; the material itself was cDNA or gDNA.

Authors' methods: Estimates of nucleated cell counts were drawn from the amplification of reference gene primers. Profiling relied on immunoSEQ multiplex PCR, and the TCRdb table lists in-frame clones only, not all of them. V and J calls and clone size are copied from that table; D and trimming were computed from the DNA. The sample consists of over 10,000 clones, around 78% of them appearing once. Between the trimmed V and J ends, which lost 4 bases and 1 base, there was a span of 11 bases. Germline V lookup: CDR1 SGHTA, CDR2 FQGNSA. CDR3 length equals 15 residues. This chain joins TRBV7-2 and TRBJ1-5; TRBD1 is a possible D gene (5 bases). Source material: peripheral blood. This clonotype was obtained from a human donor in a cohort sampled during active COVID-19. The CDR3 DNA is TGTGCCAGCAGCTCCCGCCCAGGGAGCAATCAGCCCCAGCATTTT. The encoded protein is CASSSRPGSNQPQHF.